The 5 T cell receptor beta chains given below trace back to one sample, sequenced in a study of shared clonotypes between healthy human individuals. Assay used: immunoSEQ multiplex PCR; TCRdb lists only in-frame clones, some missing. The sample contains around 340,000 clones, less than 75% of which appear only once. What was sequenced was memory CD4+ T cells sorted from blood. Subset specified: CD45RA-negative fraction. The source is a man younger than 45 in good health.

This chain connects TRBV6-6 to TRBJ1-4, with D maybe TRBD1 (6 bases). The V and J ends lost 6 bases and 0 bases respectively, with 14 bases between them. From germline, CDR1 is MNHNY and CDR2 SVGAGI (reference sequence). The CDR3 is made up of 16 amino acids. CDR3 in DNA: TGTGCCAGCAGCCCGGACAGCTCTGCAACTAATGAAAAACTGTTTTTT. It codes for CASSPDSSATNEKLFF.

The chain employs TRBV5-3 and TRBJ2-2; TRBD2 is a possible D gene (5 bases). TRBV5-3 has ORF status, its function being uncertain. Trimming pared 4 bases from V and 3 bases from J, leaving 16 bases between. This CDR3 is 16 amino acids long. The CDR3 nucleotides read TGTGCCAGAAGCCTGGAGGCAGAGTGCGACACCGGGGAGCTGTTTTTT. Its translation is CARSLEAECDTGELFF.

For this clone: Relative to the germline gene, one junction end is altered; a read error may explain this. The CDR3 nucleotides read TGTGCCAGCAGTAAAGCATACCGGGACAGGGGGGCCGAGCAGTACTTC. Amino acid sequence: CASSKAYRDRGAEQYF. The V and J genes are TRBV6-1 and TRBJ2-7, with 11 positions matching TRBD1. This CDR3 has 16 amino acids. In germline, CDR1 is MNHNS, CDR2 SASEGT.

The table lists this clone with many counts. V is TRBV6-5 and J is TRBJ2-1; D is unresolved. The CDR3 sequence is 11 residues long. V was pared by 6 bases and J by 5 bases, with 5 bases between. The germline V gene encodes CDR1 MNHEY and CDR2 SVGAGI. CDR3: CASRLNNEQFF. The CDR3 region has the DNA TGTGCCAGCAGGCTAAACAATGAGCAGTTCTTC.

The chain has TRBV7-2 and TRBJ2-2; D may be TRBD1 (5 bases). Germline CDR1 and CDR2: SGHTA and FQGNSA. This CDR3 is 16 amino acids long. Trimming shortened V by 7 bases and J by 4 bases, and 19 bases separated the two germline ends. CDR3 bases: TGTGCCAGCACCCGACTGAGAGACAGTGGCACCGGGGAGCTGTTTTTT. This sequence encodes CASTRLRDSGTGELFF.